Described below is a single TCR beta chain sequence and its context. The antigen this receptor binds is unknown. Base qualities were left out, and no much larger clone turns up one base away. This specimen comes from a study of CD8 T cells in Susac syndrome (dated by TCRdb to the late 2010s). Regarding the study in general: Among the Susac syndrome patients who were sequenced, clinically active disease was present in six and clinical remission was observed in under ten. The clonality of the CD8+ T cell repertoire was compared across 12 healthy donors, some 14 Susac syndrome patients and about 16 multiple sclerosis patients. Whether CD8+ T cell activation and differentiation in Susac syndrome was antigen driven was tested using repertoire sequencing. Susac syndrome patients were therapy-naive, on corticosteroids (some also receiving IVIg), or on IVIg alone at blood withdrawal.

Paper-wide results and their limitations: In the total CD8+ and CD8+ TEMRA repertoires, more than 15 and five Susac-specific public clones, respectively, were identified. The number of individuals in the TCR sequencing and HLA analysis was recognized as being relatively small. Clonal expansion was observed in Susac syndrome CD8+ repertoires, with the highest expansion in CD8+ TEMRA cells and greater expansion in clinically active than in remitting patients.

The V and J ends are trimmed by 3 bases and 12 bases, leaving 9 bases between them. Taken from the germline V gene, the CDR1 and CDR2 loops are MGHDK and SYGVNS. From the cysteine through the phenylalanine, the CDR3 covers 11 amino acids. Of all the DNA, just the CDR3 is kept, 33 bases in frame from base 1. Peripheral blood CD8+ and CD4+ T cells from healthy donors, Susac syndrome patients and multiple sclerosis patients were profiled by high-throughput TCR beta sequencing. Recently defined diagnostic criteria for definite or probable disease were met by the Susac syndrome patients. Bulk CD8+ and CD4+ T cells were purified by magnetic negative isolation, while CD8+ TEMRA cells were enriched using FACS. Blood was collected in EDTA tubes and processed within 24 hours, with PBMCs isolated through density gradient centrifugation. PBMCs intended for TCR sequencing were cryopreserved in liquid nitrogen and thawed later in a water bath at 37 degrees C. A purity of at least 90% was achieved for sorted or isolated CD4+, CD8+ and CD8+ TEMRA cells.

RNA was extracted using the RNeasy kit, and roughly 0.5 to 1 microgram was reverse transcribed with random hexamers. The immunoSEQ multiplex PCR assay, covering 54 Vbeta and 13 Jbeta segments, was used to amplify TCR beta CDR3 regions. To correct PCR amplification bias, a synthetic template baseline was used for both primer optimization and computational correction. The paper's data handling went like this. Only productive sequences were kept, with reads annotated to V, D and J genes according to IMGT and analyzed in immunoSEQ Analyzer. Clonality was calculated as one minus the Shannon entropy normalized by log2 of the number of productive unique sequences. For each patient and control, public and private clones were evaluated among the 100 most prevalent clones. Susac-specific clones were defined as absent from healthy and MS cohorts, over a thousand published viral clones and other ImmuneACCESS disease sequences. TCRdb reprocessed the public reads (quality trimming at Q25 with fastp, clone calling with MiXCR) and kept in-frame beta chains. For every CDR3 protein sequence, its rows merge into one entry that carries the most common genes and DNA. The V and J calls were not made by the authors but by TCRdb's processing. The sample has 70,000 to 85,000 distinct CDR3 sequences on record, about 95% of them singletons. The top ten clonotypes cover around 0.43% of the sample.

The origin of this receptor is a human donor with Susac syndrome. The material sequenced was CD8+ T cells from PBMCs. Rearrangement joined TRBV25-1 to TRBJ2-1, and the D gene may be TRBD1, 5 bases matching. The nucleotide sequence is given as TGTGCCAGCAGTGATTACCAGGGGCAGTTCTTC. It encodes CASSDYQGQFF.